Below are 30 T cell receptor beta chains sequenced from a single sample in a study of T cell repertoires in cytomegalovirus infection. These receptors have no known antigen. MiXCR, applied by TCRdb to the reads, yields one record per CDR3 protein. The table records roughly 800,000 distinct CDR3 sequences, 29% of them present only once. Sequencing used cultured CD8+ T cells from PBMCs, obtained from culture after CMV antigen stimulation. The receptor source for this set is a human donor in good health (CMV status not recorded). Some clones in this sample may be carry-over from other donors' samples.

In its sample, this clonotype was seen a few times. V and J are TRBV6-1 and TRBJ1-1; D is uncertain. CDR1 is MNHNS and CDR2 is SASEGT in the germline V gene. V lost 6 bases to trimming and J lost 1 base, with 9 bases between them. CDR3 length equals 13 residues. DNA of the CDR3: TGTGCCAGCAGGCTTACAAGGAACACTGAAGCTTTCTTT. It yields the protein CASRLTRNTEAFF.

V usage is TRBV28 and J usage is TRBJ2-7; D assignment may be TRBD1 or TRBD2 (5 bases each). The V gene lost 5 bases and the J gene lost 5 bases, with 22 bases spanning the gap. Germline values: CDR1 MDHEN, CDR2 SYDVKM. The CDR3 runs to 16 residues. CDR3 coding DNA: TGTGCCAGCAGTGGGGTTGAGGGGTTGGCGTGGCACGAGCAGTACGTC. Translation gives CASSGVEGLAWHEQYV.

Only a few counts were recorded for this clonotype. The chain carries TRBV4-1 and TRBJ2-7; no clear D gene. Trimming took 0 bases from V and 8 from J, leaving 8 bases between them. Germline V CDR1 and CDR2: MGHRA, YSYEKL. The CDR3 contains 12 residues. The CDR3 DNA is TGCGCCAGCAGCCAAGATATGGTCCAGCAGTACTTC. Translating it yields CASSQDMVQQYF.

The V gene is TRBV19, the J gene TRBJ2-5, with 9 bases aligning to TRBD1. There are 15 residues in the CDR3. Per the germline V gene, CDR1 is LNHDA and CDR2 is SQIVND (reference sequence). V shed 4 bases and J 4 bases; nucleotides not matched to a gene: 7. This chain's CDR3 is CASSTRDRDIETQYF. Written as DNA, the CDR3 is TGTGCCAGTAGTACCCGGGACAGGGATATAGAGACCCAGTACTTC.

J is TRBJ2-2 and V is TRBV12-3 or TRBV12-4, with 8 bases identical to TRBD2. After removal of 7 bases from V and 7 bases from J, the junction contained 8 bases not matched to a gene. CDR3 length: 14 amino acids. The CDR3 nucleotides are TGTGCCAGCACTCCGGGGGGGCTGGACGGGGAGCTGTTTTTT. It specifies CASTPGGLDGELFF.

The gene calls are TRBV7-6 and TRBJ2-6; D is possibly TRBD2 (5 bases). Per the germline V gene, CDR1 is SGHVS and CDR2 is FNYEAQ. The CDR3 contains 15 residues. V lost 0 bases to trimming and J lost 3 bases, with 6 bases between them. The CDR3 region is CASSLAGVGANVLTF. The DNA for the CDR3 is TGTGCCAGCAGCTTAGCCGGGGTTGGGGCCAACGTCCTGACTTTC.

The J gene is TRBJ1-2, the V gene TRBV5-5; TRBD1 matches at 9 bases. In germline, CDR1 is SGHKS, CDR2 YYEKEE (reference sequence). This CDR3 region has 15 residues. The V segment lost 0 bases and the J segment 4 bases; nucleotides outside the gene matches: 4. DNA of the CDR3: TGTGCCAGCAGCTTGGATACACAGGGGGCCTATGGCTACACCTTC. This gives the protein CASSLDTQGAYGYTF.

The V call is TRBV7-6, the J call TRBJ2-2, with D perhaps given as TRBD1 or TRBD2 (6 bases each). Germline CDR1 SGHVS, CDR2 FNYEAQ. V lost 6 bases and J 6 bases, leaving 11 bases between the germline ends. This CDR3 has 13 residues. This CDR3 is CASRTGAAGELFF. DNA for the CDR3: TGTGCCAGCAGGACGGGGGCTGCCGGGGAGCTGTTTTTT.

The rearrangement uses TRBV25-1 and TRBJ1-2; D not certain. With 3 bases removed from V and 5 bases from J, the gap between germline ends came to 10 bases. Germline CDR1 MGHDK, CDR2 SYGVNS. The CDR3 covers 13 residues. The CDR3 loop is CASSDSPVYGYTF. The DNA for the CDR3 is TGTGCCAGCAGTGACTCCCCTGTTTATGGCTACACCTTC.

The chain has TRBV6-6 and TRBJ2-5; D perhaps matches TRBD1 (6 bases). The length of the CDR3 is 14 residues. CDR1 and CDR2 from the germline V gene are MNHNY and SVGAGI (reference sequence). V lost 5 bases, J lost 5 bases, and 15 bases lay in between. CDR3 nucleotides: TGTGCCAGCAGTAAACAGGGAAAGTCGGAGACCCAGTACTTC. Translating gives CASSKQGKSETQYF.

The rearrangement links TRBV2 to TRBJ2-3, with 12 bases lining up with TRBD2. This CDR3 region has 16 residues. Germline CDR1 and CDR2: SNHLY and FYNNEI. J was trimmed by 0 bases and V by 10 bases; bases with no gene match: 8. The CDR3 nucleotides read TGTGCCACCCTAGCGGGGGGGCCATCGAGCACAGATACGCAGTATTTT. It encodes CATLAGGPSSTDTQYF.

The J gene is TRBJ2-1, the V gene TRBV20-1; D call uncertain. V was pared by 2 bases and J by 4 bases, with 12 bases between. The germline V gene has CDR1 DFQATT and CDR2 SNEGSKA (reference sequence). The length of the CDR3 is 14 residues. CDR3 protein: CSARRIKDYNEQFF. The DNA of the CDR3 is TGCAGTGCTAGACGAATAAAAGATTACAATGAGCAGTTCTTC.

This clonotype has just a few counts. J is TRBJ1-2 and V is TRBV12-3 or TRBV12-4; TRBD1 agrees at 7 bases. The CDR3 covers 12 residues. The junction had 4 bases not matched to a gene; V was cut back by 5 bases and J by 7 bases. CDR3 sequence: CASSSGTVGYTF. CDR3 in DNA: TGTGCCAGCAGTAGCGGGACAGTTGGCTACACCTTC.

This chain uses TRBV6-1 with TRBJ2-1, with 10 positions matching TRBD2. This CDR3 is 15 amino acids long. Germline CDR1 MNHNS, CDR2 SASEGT. The V segment lost 6 bases and the J segment 3 bases; nucleotides outside the gene matches: 5. The CDR3 nucleotides are TGTGCCAGCAGCCTAGCGGGGGACATCTACAATGAGCAGTTCTTC. The encoded protein is CASSLAGDIYNEQFF.

This clonotype was counted between two and nine times. This rearrangement joins TRBV6-5 to TRBJ2-5, with TRBD1 matching over 11 bases. Germline-derived CDR1 and CDR2 are MNHEY and SVGAGI. The CDR3 spans 14 residues. V lost 4 bases and J lost 5; bases outside the gene matches: 3. The CDR3 nucleotides are TGTGCCAGCAGTTCCGGACAGGGGGCCGAGACCCAGTACTTC. Translation: CASSSGQGAETQYF.

The chain uses TRBV20-1 and TRBJ2-3; no definite D call. The CDR3 is 15 amino acids. Germline V gives CDR1 DFQATT, CDR2 SNEGSKA (reference sequence). V was cut by 3 bases and J by 6 bases, with 19 bases left in between. The DNA for the CDR3 is TGCAGTGCTAGTCAGGACGAGCCTGGGGTGGATACGCAGTATTTT. Translation: CSASQDEPGVDTQYF.

This clonotype was found a few times. The CDR3 sequence: CASSLEVWKGREDYGYTF. CDR3 coding DNA: TGTGCCAGCAGCTTAGAGGTTTGGAAGGGACGGGAGGACTATGGCTACACCTTC. The genes are TRBV7-9 and TRBJ1-2, with a weak D call TRBD1 (5 bases). The germline V and J ends were trimmed by 1 base and 3 bases, with 21 bases remaining between them. This CDR3 has 18 residues. Germline V CDR1 and CDR2: SEHNR, FQNEAQ (reference sequence).

This clonotype was seen only a few times. This rearrangement joins TRBV6-5 to TRBJ2-7, with a weak D call TRBD1 (5 bases). V lost 5 bases, J lost 0 bases, and 20 bases lay in between. Germline V gene lookup returns CDR1 MNHEY and CDR2 SVGAGI. This CDR3 is built from 17 residues. The CDR3 DNA sequence: TGTGCCAGCAGTCTTCAAACCACGGCAGGGAACTCCTACGAGCAGTACTTC. It encodes CASSLQTTAGNSYEQYF.

The gene calls are TRBV12-3 or TRBV12-4 and TRBJ1-5, with D possibly matching TRBD1 (6 bases). V was clipped by 5 bases and J by 7 bases, with 15 bases between them. The CDR3 extends over 14 amino acids. The CDR3 spells CASSPGGRGQPQHF. The CDR3 DNA follows: TGTGCCAGCAGTCCCGGGGGCCGCGGCCAGCCCCAGCATTTT.

The chain has TRBV6-6 and TRBJ1-6; the D gene is possibly TRBD1 (6 bases). This CDR3 is 13 amino acids long. The V gene's germline CDR1 is MNHNY and CDR2 SVGAGI (reference sequence). With 6 bases removed from V and 8 bases from J, the gap between germline ends came to 11 bases. The CDR3 nucleotides read TGTGCCAGCAGAAACAGGGCGGATTCACCCCTCCACTTT. Translation gives CASRNRADSPLHF.

This clonotype came up a few times. The chain has TRBV19 and TRBJ1-1, with unresolved D. The CDR3 runs 13 residues. V lost 9 bases and J 1 base, leaving 12 bases between the germline ends. CDR1 and CDR2 from the germline V gene are LNHDA and SQIVND (reference sequence). CDR3 in amino acids: CASPDGRNTEAFF. As DNA, the CDR3 is TGTGCCAGCCCCGACGGACGGAACACTGAAGCTTTCTTT.

This clonotype has a handful of counts. This sequence joins TRBV4-1 and TRBJ2-5; 11 bases map to TRBD1. Germline assignment: CDR1 MGHRA and CDR2 YSYEKL. The CDR3 extends over 15 amino acids. The junction had 8 bases not matched to a gene; V was cut back by 6 bases and J by 5 bases. The CDR3, as DNA: TGCGCCAGCAGTCGGACAGGGGGCGAGGGTGAGACCCAGTACTTC. This encodes CASSRTGGEGETQYF.

This clonotype was picked up a small number of times. The chain combines TRBV6-1 with TRBJ1-1, with 8 bases identical to TRBD1. The germline CDR1 and CDR2 sequences are MNHNS and SASEGT. The length of the CDR3 is 15 residues. V gave up 6 bases and J gave up 0 bases; unmatched junction bases: 6. The CDR3 sequence is CASSPDRGMNTEAFF. In DNA, the CDR3 is TGTGCCAGCAGCCCAGACAGGGGAATGAACACTGAAGCTTTCTTT.

This chain joins TRBV19 and TRBJ1-1, with D possibly TRBD1 on 6 matching bases. The V and J ends lost 5 bases and 3 bases respectively, with 16 bases between them. Germline V gene sequence: CDR1 LNHDA, CDR2 SQIVND (reference sequence). The CDR3 has 15 residues. CDR3 loop: CASSGPQGLDTEAFF. CDR3 bases: TGTGCCAGTAGTGGCCCGCAGGGGCTTGACACTGAAGCTTTCTTT.

The rearrangement links TRBV7-9 to TRBJ1-2; no firm D call. V was pared by 3 bases and J by 6 bases, with 2 bases between. Germline values: CDR1 SEHNR, CDR2 FQNEAQ (reference sequence). The CDR3 sequence is 10 residues long. The CDR3 sequence: CASSLHGYTF. The CDR3 nucleotides are TGTGCCAGCAGCTTGCATGGCTACACCTTC.

This clonotype was seen repeatedly, ten times or more. CDR3: CASSQFGTQYF. The CDR3 DNA follows: TGTGCCAGCAGCCAATTTGGGACCCAGTACTTC. The genes are TRBV7-2 and TRBJ2-5; D remains ambiguous. Per the germline V gene, CDR1 is SGHTA and CDR2 is FQGNSA. CDR3 length: 11 amino acids. V was cut by 5 bases and J by 7 bases, with 8 bases left in between. The full variable domain, in which reference TRBV7-2 and TRBJ2-5 provide the parts outside the CDR3, is GAGVSQSPSNKVTEKGKDVELRCDPISGHTALYWYRQSLGQGLEFLIYFQGNSAPDKSGLPSDRFSAERTGGSVSTLTIQRTQQEDSAVYLCASSQFGTQYFGPGTRLLVL.

This clonotype was picked up a small number of times. V is TRBV12-3 or TRBV12-4 and J is TRBJ2-1; 7 bases map to TRBD1. The CDR3 is made up of 13 amino acids. V lost 7 bases to trimming and J lost 5 bases; unmatched junction nucleotides: 5. The CDR3 nucleotides read TGTGCCAGCACCTCAGACAGGGACAATGAGCAGTTCTTC. Translation gives CASTSDRDNEQFF.

The chain is built from TRBV10-2 and TRBJ2-1, with 9 bases fitting TRBD1. With 7 bases clipped from V and 3 bases from J, the junction kept 7 bases outside the gene matches. This CDR3 has 15 residues. Germline lookup yields CDR1 WSHSY and CDR2 SAAADI. The CDR3: CASKKQGAFYNEQFF. Here the CDR3 DNA reads TGCGCCAGCAAGAAACAGGGGGCATTCTACAATGAGCAGTTCTTC.

The chain links TRBV6-5 to TRBJ1-2; 7 nucleotides line up with TRBD1. The CDR3 length is 16 residues. The trim removed 6 bases at V and 0 bases at J, leaving 10 bases unmatched. CDR1 and CDR2 (germline): MNHEY, SVGAGI. CDR3 protein: CASSPPPGQSNYGYTF. DNA of the CDR3: TGTGCCAGCAGCCCACCCCCGGGACAGTCTAACTATGGCTACACCTTC.

The chain uses TRBV9 and TRBJ2-1, with D possibly matching TRBD1 (5 bases). Trimming cost V 5 bases and J 3 bases, with 12 bases left between them. The germline CDR1 and CDR2 sequences are SGDLS and YYNGEE. The CDR3 has 14 amino acids. CDR3 amino acids: CASSLDSNYNEQFF. The CDR3 DNA reads TGTGCCAGCAGTCTTGACAGTAACTACAATGAGCAGTTCTTC.